A single sample is the source of the 14 T cell receptor beta chains below, sequenced in a study of patients and donors after allogeneic stem cell transplantation. One entry per CDR3 protein results from TCRdb running MiXCR on the RT-PCR reads. The data show fewer than 30,000 distinct CDR3 sequences, 7% to 8.5% seen once. Sample: blood, either unsorted or a sorted T cell fraction (not recorded which). These receptors all stem from a human donor who was either an allogeneic HSCT recipient or a stem cell or donor lymphocyte infusion donor (not recorded which). It is not recorded whose cells these are; they may come from a transplant donor.

There are a few counts of this clonotype. The chain recombines TRBV2 with TRBJ2-3, with D perhaps given as TRBD1 or TRBD2 (5 bases each). Trimming removed 6 bases from V and 6 bases from J, with 10 bases in between. Germline V gene sequence: CDR1 SNHLY, CDR2 FYNNEI. The length of the CDR3 is 12 residues. In nucleotides, the CDR3 is TGTGCCAGCAGGGGGGTCGGGGATACGCAGTATTTT. Translation: CASRGVGDTQYF.

Ten or more counts support this clonotype. The rearrangement uses TRBV10-3 and TRBJ2-5; 7 positions match TRBD1. The trim removed 0 bases at V and 2 bases at J, leaving 15 bases unmatched. This CDR3 is 19 amino acids long. Germline V lookup: CDR1 ENHRY, CDR2 SYGVKD. As DNA, the CDR3 is TGTGCCATCAGTGAGTCATCTTGTCTAGGGGGACAGACACAAGAGACCCAGTACTTC. It yields the protein CAISESSCLGGQTQETQYF.

This clonotype was counted ten times or more. The chain is built from TRBV5-1 and TRBJ2-5, with 7 positions matching TRBD2. The CDR3 has 15 residues. Trimming at V came to 7 bases and at J to 1 base, leaving 10 bases not matched to a gene. Germline V lookup: CDR1 SGHRS, CDR2 YFSETQ. As DNA, the CDR3 is TGCGCCAGCCGACTCGGGACTAAGAGCCAAGAGACCCAGTACTTC. As protein: CASRLGTKSQETQYF.

This clonotype was detected many times. Compared with germline, one end of the junction differs, possibly owing to a read error. V usage is TRBV28 and J usage is TRBJ2-3; a weak D match, TRBD1 (6 bases). The germline CDR1 and CDR2 sequences are MDHEN and SYDVKM. The CDR3 loop spans 13 amino acids. The CDR3 DNA reads as TGTGCCAGCAGCTTAGCCGACAGGATTTATGTTCTTTTT. Its translation is CASSLADRIYVLF.

There are many counts of this clonotype. The CDR3 DNA reads as TGTGCCAGCACCCCCGAGTTTAGCAATCAGCCCCAGCATTTT. Its protein is CASTPEFSNQPQHF. This chain links TRBV28 with TRBJ1-5; no clear D gene. Per the germline V gene, CDR1 is MDHEN and CDR2 is SYDVKM. This CDR3 has 14 amino acids. V was clipped by 7 bases and J by 0 bases, with 10 bases between them.

The table lists this clonotype with many counts. The chain couples TRBV5-1 to TRBJ2-7, with a possible D match to TRBD2 (6 bases). The CDR3 spans 13 residues. Germline assignment: CDR1 SGHRS and CDR2 YFSETQ. V was trimmed by 0 bases and J by 7 bases, leaving 11 bases between them. CDR3 sequence: CASSLGLAKEQYF. The CDR3 bases are TGCGCCAGCAGCTTGGGGCTAGCGAAGGAGCAGTACTTC.

This clonotype was counted at least ten times. The chain joins TRBV28 to TRBJ2-2; 11 bases match TRBD2. With 6 bases clipped from V and 4 bases from J, the junction kept 7 bases outside the gene matches. CDR3 size: 16 residues. From germline, CDR1 is MDHEN and CDR2 SYDVKM. CDR3 sequence: CASSPGLAEVTGELFF. DNA for the CDR3: TGTGCCAGCAGCCCGGGACTAGCGGAAGTCACCGGGGAGCTGTTTTTT.

This clonotype was counted at least ten times. This chain uses TRBV9 with TRBJ1-3; D gene unclear. The CDR3 sequence is 16 residues long. Germline V gene lookup returns CDR1 SGDLS and CDR2 YYNGEE. V was shortened by 3 bases and J by 0 bases, with 13 bases between the two germline ends. CDR3 sequence reads: CASSDGPGFSGNTIYF. In DNA form, the CDR3 reads TGTGCCAGCAGCGACGGACCGGGATTCTCTGGAAACACCATATATTTT.

This clonotype was counted at least ten times. This sequence joins TRBV3-1 and TRBJ2-1, with D tentatively TRBD2 (6 bases). V was clipped by 3 bases and J by 4 bases, with 13 bases between them. The CDR3 runs to 15 residues. The V gene's germline CDR1 is LGHDT and CDR2 YNNKEL (reference sequence). CDR3 DNA sequence: TGTGCCAGCAGCCAGGGACTTTCCTCTTACAATGAGCAGTTCTTC. It is translated as CASSQGLSSYNEQFF.

This clonotype was seen a few times. The V and J genes are TRBV3-1 and TRBJ2-5; D is unresolved. Germline V gives CDR1 LGHDT, CDR2 YNNKEL (reference sequence). CDR3 length: 14 residues. V lost 0 bases, J lost 2 bases, and 7 bases lay in between. The CDR3 nucleotides are TGTGCCAGCAGCCAAGATCCCGGACAAGAGACCCAGTACTTC. It encodes CASSQDPGQETQYF.

Many counts were recorded for this clonotype. This chain links TRBV24-1 with TRBJ2-3, with TRBD2 matching over 8 bases. The CDR3 is 17 residues long. Germline V gene lookup returns CDR1 KGHDR and CDR2 SFDVKD. V dropped 3 bases and J dropped 6; count of bases not matched to a gene: 13. This CDR3 is CATSDLARSGTRDTQYF. CDR3 bases: TGTGCCACCAGTGATCTCGCCCGGTCCGGGACTAGGGATACGCAGTATTTT.

The CDR3 DNA is TGCGCCAGCAGCTTATCCGGGACTAGCGGGATCACAGACTACTACGAGCAGTACTTC. Its translation: CASSLSGTSGITDYYEQYF. The rearrangement uses TRBV5-1 and TRBJ2-7; 13 bases line up with TRBD2. Germline V gene lookup returns CDR1 SGHRS and CDR2 YFSETQ. The CDR3 is made up of 19 amino acids. Trimming at V came to 2 bases and at J to 3 bases, leaving 14 bases not matched to a gene.

This clonotype occurred many times. V and J are TRBV13 and TRBJ2-5; either TRBD1 or TRBD2 may supply D (5 bases each). This CDR3 has 13 residues. Trimming left V 3 bases short and J 3 bases short, with 8 bases between. Germline assignment: CDR1 PRHDT and CDR2 FYEKMQ (reference sequence). CDR3 residues: CASSFVGEETQYF. The CDR3, as DNA: TGTGCCAGCAGCTTCGTGGGGGAAGAGACCCAGTACTTC.

Many counts were recorded for this clonotype. The genes are TRBV7-8 and TRBJ1-2, with TRBD1 matching over 11 bases. Per the germline V gene, CDR1 is SGHVS and CDR2 is FQNEAQ. The CDR3 is made up of 19 amino acids. Losses at the gene ends were 5 bases for V and 3 bases for J; bases not matched to a gene: 17. CDR3 coding DNA: TGTGCCAGCAGCCCGATACACCGCCCAGGACAGGGGGCTTACTATGGCTACACCTTC. It specifies CASSPIHRPGQGAYYGYTF.